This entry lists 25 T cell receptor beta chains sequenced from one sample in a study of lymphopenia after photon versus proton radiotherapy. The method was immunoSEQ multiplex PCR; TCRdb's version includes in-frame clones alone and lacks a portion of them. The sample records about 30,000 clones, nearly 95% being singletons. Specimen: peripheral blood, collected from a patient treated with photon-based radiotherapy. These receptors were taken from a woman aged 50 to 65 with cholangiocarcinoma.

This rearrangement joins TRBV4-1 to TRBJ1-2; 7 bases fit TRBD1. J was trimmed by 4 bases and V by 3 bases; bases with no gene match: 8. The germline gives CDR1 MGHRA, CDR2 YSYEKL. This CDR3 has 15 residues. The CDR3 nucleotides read TGCGCCAGCAGCCAGGGAGTACAGGGGTCCTATGGCTACACCTTC. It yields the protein CASSQGVQGSYGYTF.

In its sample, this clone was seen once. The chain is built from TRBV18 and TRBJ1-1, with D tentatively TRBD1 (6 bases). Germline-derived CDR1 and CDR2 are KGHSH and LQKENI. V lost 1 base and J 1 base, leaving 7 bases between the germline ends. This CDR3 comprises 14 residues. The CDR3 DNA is TGTGCCAGCTCACCACAGGGACAGAACACTGAAGCTTTCTTT. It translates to CASSPQGQNTEAFF.

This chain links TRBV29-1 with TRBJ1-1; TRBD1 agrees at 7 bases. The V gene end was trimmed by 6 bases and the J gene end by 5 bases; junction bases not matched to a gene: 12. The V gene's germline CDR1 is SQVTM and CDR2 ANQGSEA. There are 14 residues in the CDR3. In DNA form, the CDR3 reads TGCAGCGTAACCCAGACAGGGACGGGAACTGAAGCTTTCTTT. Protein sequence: CSVTQTGTGTEAFF.

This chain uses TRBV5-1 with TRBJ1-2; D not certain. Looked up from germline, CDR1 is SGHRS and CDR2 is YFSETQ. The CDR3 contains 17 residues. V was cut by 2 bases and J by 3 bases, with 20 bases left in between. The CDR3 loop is CASSFHLQLLPYYGYTF. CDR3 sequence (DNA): TGCGCCAGCAGCTTTCATCTCCAATTACTTCCGTACTATGGCTACACCTTC. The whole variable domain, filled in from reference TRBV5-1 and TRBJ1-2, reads KAGVTQTPRYLIKTRGQQVTLSCSPISGHRSVSWYQQTPGQGLQFLFEYFSETQRNKGNFPGRFSGRQFSNSRSEMNVSTLELGDSALYLCASSFHLQLLPYYGYTFGSGTRLTVV.

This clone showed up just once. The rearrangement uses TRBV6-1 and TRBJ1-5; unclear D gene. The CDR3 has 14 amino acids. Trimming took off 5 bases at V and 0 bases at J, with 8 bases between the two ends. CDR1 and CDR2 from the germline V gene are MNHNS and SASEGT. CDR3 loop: CASSLPFSNQPQHF. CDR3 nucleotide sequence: TGTGCCAGCAGTCTACCATTTAGCAATCAGCCCCAGCATTTT.

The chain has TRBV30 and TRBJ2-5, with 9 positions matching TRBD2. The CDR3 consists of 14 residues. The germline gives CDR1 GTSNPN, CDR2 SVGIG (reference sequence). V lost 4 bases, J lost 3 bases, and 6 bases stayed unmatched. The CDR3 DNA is TGTGCCTGGAAACGGCTAGCGGGGAAAGAGACCCAGTACTTC. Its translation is CAWKRLAGKETQYF.

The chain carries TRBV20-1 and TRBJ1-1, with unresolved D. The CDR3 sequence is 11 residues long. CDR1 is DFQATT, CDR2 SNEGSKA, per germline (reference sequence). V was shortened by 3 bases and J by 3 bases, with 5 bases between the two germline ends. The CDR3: CSASYDTEAFF. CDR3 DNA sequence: TGCAGTGCTAGTTATGACACTGAAGCTTTCTTT.

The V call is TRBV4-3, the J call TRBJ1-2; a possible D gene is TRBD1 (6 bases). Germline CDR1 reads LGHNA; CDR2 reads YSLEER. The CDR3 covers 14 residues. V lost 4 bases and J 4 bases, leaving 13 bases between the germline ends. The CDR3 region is CASSRDGQTYGYTF. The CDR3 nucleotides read TGCGCCAGCAGCCGAGACGGACAGACCTATGGCTACACCTTC.

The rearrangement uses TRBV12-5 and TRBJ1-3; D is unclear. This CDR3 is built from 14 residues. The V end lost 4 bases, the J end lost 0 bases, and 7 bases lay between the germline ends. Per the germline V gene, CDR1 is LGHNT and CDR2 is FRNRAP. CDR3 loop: CASGSPGSGNTIYF. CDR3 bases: TGTGCTAGTGGTTCCCCAGGCTCTGGAAACACCATATATTTT.

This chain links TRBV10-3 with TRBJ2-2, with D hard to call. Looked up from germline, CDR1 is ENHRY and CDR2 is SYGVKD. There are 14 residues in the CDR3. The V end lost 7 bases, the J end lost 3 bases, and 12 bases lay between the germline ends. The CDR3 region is CAITRVPDTGELFF. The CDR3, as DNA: TGTGCCATCACGCGTGTGCCCGACACCGGGGAGCTGTTTTTT.

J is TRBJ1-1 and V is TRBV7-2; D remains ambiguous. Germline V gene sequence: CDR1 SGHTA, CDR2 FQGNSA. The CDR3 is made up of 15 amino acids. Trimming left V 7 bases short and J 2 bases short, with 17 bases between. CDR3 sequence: CASKSLTVGNTEAFF. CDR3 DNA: TGTGCCAGCAAATCTTTGACGGTAGGAAACACTGAAGCTTTCTTT.

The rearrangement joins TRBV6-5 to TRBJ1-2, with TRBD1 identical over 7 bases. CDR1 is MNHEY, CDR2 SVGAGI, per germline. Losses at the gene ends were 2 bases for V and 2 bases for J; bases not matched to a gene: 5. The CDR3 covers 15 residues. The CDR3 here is CASSYARQGNYGYTF. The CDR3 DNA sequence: TGTGCCAGCAGTTACGCACGACAGGGAAACTATGGCTACACCTTC.

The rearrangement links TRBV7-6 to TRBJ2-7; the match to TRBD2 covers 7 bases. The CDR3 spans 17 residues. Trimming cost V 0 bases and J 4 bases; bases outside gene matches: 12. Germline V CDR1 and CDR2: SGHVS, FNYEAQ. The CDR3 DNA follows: TGTGCCAGCAGCTTAGCCACTGTGGGGGGGACGGCATACGAGCAGTACTTC. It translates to CASSLATVGGTAYEQYF.

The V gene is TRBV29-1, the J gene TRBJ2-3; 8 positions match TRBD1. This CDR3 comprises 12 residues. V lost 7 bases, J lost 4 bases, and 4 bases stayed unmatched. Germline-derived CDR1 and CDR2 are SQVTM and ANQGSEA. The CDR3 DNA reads TGCAGCGAAAACAGGGGGGCAGATACGCAGTATTTT. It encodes CSENRGADTQYF.

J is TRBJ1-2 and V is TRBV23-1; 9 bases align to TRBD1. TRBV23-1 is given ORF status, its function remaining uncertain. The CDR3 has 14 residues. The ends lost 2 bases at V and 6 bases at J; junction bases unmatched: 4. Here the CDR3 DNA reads TGCGCCAGCAGTCAACAAACAGGGGGCGATGGCTACACCTTC. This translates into CASSQQTGGDGYTF.

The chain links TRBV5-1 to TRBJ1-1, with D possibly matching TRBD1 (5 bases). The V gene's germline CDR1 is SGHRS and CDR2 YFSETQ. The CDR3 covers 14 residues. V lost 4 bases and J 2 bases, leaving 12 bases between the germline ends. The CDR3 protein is CASSLAGTNTEAFF. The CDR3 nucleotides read TGCGCCAGCAGCCTGGCCGGGACCAACACTGAAGCTTTCTTT.

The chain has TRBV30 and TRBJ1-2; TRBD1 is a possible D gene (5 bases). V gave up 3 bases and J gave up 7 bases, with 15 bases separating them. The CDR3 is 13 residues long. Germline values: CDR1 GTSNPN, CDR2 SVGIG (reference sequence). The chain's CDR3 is CAWSQTRGGGYTF. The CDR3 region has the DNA TGTGCCTGGAGCCAAACGCGGGGCGGTGGCTACACCTTC.

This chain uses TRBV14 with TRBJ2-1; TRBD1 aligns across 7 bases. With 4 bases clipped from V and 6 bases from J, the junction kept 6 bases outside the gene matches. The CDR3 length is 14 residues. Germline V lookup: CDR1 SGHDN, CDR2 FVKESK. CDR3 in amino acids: CASSPGTVPNEQFF. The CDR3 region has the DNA TGTGCCAGCAGCCCCGGGACAGTGCCCAATGAGCAGTTCTTC.

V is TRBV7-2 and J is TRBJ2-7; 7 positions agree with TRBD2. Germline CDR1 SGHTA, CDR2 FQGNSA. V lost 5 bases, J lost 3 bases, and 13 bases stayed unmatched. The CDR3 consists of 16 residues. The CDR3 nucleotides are TGTGCCAGCAGCCCATCAAGCGGGACTGGATACTACGAGCAGTACTTC. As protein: CASSPSSGTGYYEQYF.

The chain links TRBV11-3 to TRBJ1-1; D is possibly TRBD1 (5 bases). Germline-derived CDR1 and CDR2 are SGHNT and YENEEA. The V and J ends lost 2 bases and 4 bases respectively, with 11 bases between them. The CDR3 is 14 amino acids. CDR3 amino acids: CASSLSGSATEAFF. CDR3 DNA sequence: TGTGCCAGCAGCTTATCAGGGTCTGCCACTGAAGCTTTCTTT.

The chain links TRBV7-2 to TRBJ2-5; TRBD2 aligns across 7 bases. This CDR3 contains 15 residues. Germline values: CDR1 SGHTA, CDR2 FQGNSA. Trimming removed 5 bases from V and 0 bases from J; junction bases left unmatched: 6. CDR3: CASSVSGGYQETQYF. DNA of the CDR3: TGTGCCAGCAGCGTTTCCGGGGGGTACCAAGAGACCCAGTACTTC.

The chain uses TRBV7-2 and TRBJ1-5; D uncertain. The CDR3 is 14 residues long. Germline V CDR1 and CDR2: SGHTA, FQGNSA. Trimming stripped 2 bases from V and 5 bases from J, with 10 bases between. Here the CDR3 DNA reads TGTGCCAGCAGCTTAAGAGAGCCTTATCAGCCCCAGCATTTT. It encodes CASSLREPYQPQHF.

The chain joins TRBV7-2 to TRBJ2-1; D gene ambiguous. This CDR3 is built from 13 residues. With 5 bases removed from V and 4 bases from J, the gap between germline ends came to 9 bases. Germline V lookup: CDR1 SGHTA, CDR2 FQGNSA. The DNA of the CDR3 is TGTGCCAGCAGCCCCGGATCTTACAATGAGCAGTTCTTC. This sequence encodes CASSPGSYNEQFF.

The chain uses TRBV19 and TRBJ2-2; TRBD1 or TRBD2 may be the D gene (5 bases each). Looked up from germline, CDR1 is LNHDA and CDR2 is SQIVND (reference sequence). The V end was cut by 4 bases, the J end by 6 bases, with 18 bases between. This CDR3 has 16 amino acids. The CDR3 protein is CASSRDGKGWSGELFF. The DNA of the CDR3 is TGTGCCAGTAGTAGGGACGGGAAGGGGTGGTCCGGGGAGCTGTTTTTT.

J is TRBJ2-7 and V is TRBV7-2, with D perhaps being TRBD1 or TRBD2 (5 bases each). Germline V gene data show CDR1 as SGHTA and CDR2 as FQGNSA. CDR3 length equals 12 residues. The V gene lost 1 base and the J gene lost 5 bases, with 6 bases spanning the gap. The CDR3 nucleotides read TGTGCCAGCAGCTTAGAGGGACACGAGCAGTACTTC. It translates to CASSLEGHEQYF.